Presented here are 3 T cell receptor beta chains from one specimen sequenced in a study of blood T cell repertoires in COVID-19. Generated by immunoSEQ multiplex PCR, the TCRdb table keeps only in-frame clones and is missing some. The top ten clones hold 30% to 40% of a sample with 18,000 or so clones, 85% of them seen once. The sequenced sample was peripheral blood. The receptors shown here come from a human donor with active COVID-19. The donor label of this sample is uncertain.

The genes are TRBV14 and TRBJ2-1; 8 bases map to TRBD2. Trimming at V came to 6 bases and at J to 3 bases, leaving 7 bases not matched to a gene. The CDR3 extends over 15 amino acids. The germline V gene encodes CDR1 SGHDN and CDR2 FVKESK. The DNA of the CDR3 is TGTGCCAGCAGGCATACTAGCGGAAGCTACAATGAGCAGTTCTTC. This gives the protein CASRHTSGSYNEQFF.

The chain uses TRBV3-1 (or the pseudogene TRBV3-2) and TRBJ2-5, with 7 bases fitting TRBD2. Germline assignment: CDR1 LGHDT and CDR2 YNNKEL (reference sequence). With 7 bases clipped from V and 1 base from J, the junction kept 9 bases outside the gene matches. This CDR3 comprises 15 residues. In DNA, the CDR3 is TGTGCCAGCACCCCCCGGGAGGTAGTCCAAGAGACCCAGTACTTC. This codes for CASTPREVVQETQYF.

This clone was seen more than once but under ten times. This specimen includes other DNA sequences encoding the same CDR3. V is TRBV29-1 and J is TRBJ2-1, with 7 bases that match TRBD1. CDR1 is SQVTM and CDR2 is ANQGSEA in the germline V gene. J lost 0 bases, V lost 1 base, and 3 bases had no gene match. CDR3 length: 15 residues. CDR3 region: CSVEVWDSSYNEQFF. CDR3 in DNA: TGCAGCGTTGAAGTGTGGGACAGCTCCTACAATGAGCAGTTCTTC.